Following are 17 T cell receptor beta chains from one sample sequenced in a study of blood T cell repertoires in COVID-19 (dated by TCRdb to between 2020 and 2021). Library preparation employed the immunoSEQ multiplex PCR assay. This is the immuneACCESS table as TCRdb keeps it, with only in-frame sequences that have V and J called. A part of the clones is gone; compared with another copy, unresolved V genes explain less than half, and the rest is unexplained. In this sample the table shows some 180,000 clones, around 90% of which occur a single time. The ten most abundant clones make up 6.7% of the sample. Sequenced: peripheral blood. The source of these receptors is a man in his forties or fifties with acute or convalescent COVID-19.

The genes are TRBV7-9 and TRBJ1-4, with D uncertain. V lost 5 bases and J 0 bases, leaving 10 bases between the germline ends. From germline, CDR1 is SEHNR and CDR2 FQNEAQ (reference sequence). The CDR3 sequence is 15 residues long. The CDR3, as DNA: TGTGCCAGCAGCCCAGCAGGATCAACTAATGAAAAACTGTTTTTT. Translation: CASSPAGSTNEKLFF.

The chain carries TRBV7-9 and TRBJ2-4; no clear D. The CDR3 extends over 16 amino acids. The germline CDR1 and CDR2 sequences are SEHNR and FQNEAQ (reference sequence). V lost 4 bases to trimming and J lost 0 bases, with 13 bases between them. CDR3 sequence reads: CASSSTAFLAKNIQYF. The CDR3 nucleotides read TGTGCCAGCAGCTCAACAGCCTTTCTAGCCAAAAACATTCAGTACTTC.

This clone showed up just once. The rearrangement joins TRBV6-2 or TRBV6-3 to TRBJ1-1; 7 bases fit TRBD1. The CDR3 extends over 16 amino acids. CDR1 is MNHEY and CDR2 is SVGEGT in the germline V gene. With 0 bases clipped from V and 3 bases from J, the junction kept 7 bases outside the gene matches. CDR3 DNA sequence: TGTGCCAGCAGTTACTCTCGGTTTACAGGGGACACTGAAGCTTTCTTT. Residues: CASSYSRFTGDTEAFF.

The chain is built from TRBV5-1 and TRBJ1-1; D uncertain. The CDR3 length is 13 residues. The V and J ends lost 4 bases and 4 bases respectively, with 11 bases between them. CDR1 and CDR2 from the germline V gene are SGHRS and YFSETQ. Written as DNA, the CDR3 is TGCGCCAGCAGCCGGGTGATGAGCACTGAAGCTTTCTTT. It encodes CASSRVMSTEAFF.

The V call is TRBV5-1, the J call TRBJ1-2; 9 bases are a match to TRBD1. The CDR3 has 13 residues. CDR1 is SGHRS and CDR2 is YFSETQ in the germline V gene. Germline trimming cut 4 bases from V and 10 bases from J; bases unmatched to any gene: 8. Here the CDR3 DNA reads TGCGCCAGCAGCCCGGGACAGGGTACGATCTACACCTTC. Its protein is CASSPGQGTIYTF.

This chain joins TRBV2 and TRBJ2-5; tentatively, D is TRBD2 (6 bases). Germline lookup yields CDR1 SNHLY and CDR2 FYNNEI. The V gene lost 7 bases and the J gene lost 5 bases, with 11 bases spanning the gap. This CDR3 contains 12 residues. In DNA form, the CDR3 reads TGTGCCAGCACCGGAGGGTCGGAGACCCAGTACTTC. This encodes CASTGGSETQYF.

The chain employs TRBV25-1 and TRBJ1-2; TRBD1 aligns across 11 bases. V lost 4 bases, J lost 14 bases, and 6 bases stayed unmatched. The CDR3 is 12 residues long. The germline V gene encodes CDR1 MGHDK and CDR2 SYGVNS. The chain's CDR3 is CASSGGQGAQTF. The CDR3 nucleotides read TGTGCCAGCAGTGGAGGACAGGGGGCACAAACCTTC.

The chain employs TRBV5-8 and TRBJ2-2; 9 nucleotides line up with TRBD1. The CDR3 runs to 15 residues. J lost 4 bases, V lost 4 bases, and 5 bases had no gene match. From germline, CDR1 is SGHTS and CDR2 YDEGEE. Here the CDR3 reads CASSPTGGRTGELFF. DNA for the CDR3: TGTGCCAGCAGCCCAACAGGGGGCCGCACCGGGGAGCTGTTTTTT.

The rearrangement links TRBV18 to TRBJ2-7; D might be TRBD1 (5 bases). The CDR3 has 17 residues. CDR1 and CDR2 from the germline V gene are KGHSH and LQKENI. Trimming removed 1 base from V and 2 bases from J, with 18 bases in between. The CDR3 sequence: CASSPLNQGLIAYEQYF. The CDR3 DNA is TGTGCCAGCTCACCACTTAACCAGGGTCTGATCGCCTACGAGCAGTACTTC.

For this clone: Other DNA sequences from this sample encode an identical CDR3 as well. The chain joins TRBV5-1 to TRBJ1-1; D is perhaps TRBD1 (5 bases). The germline V gene encodes CDR1 SGHRS and CDR2 YFSETQ. V lost 2 bases, J lost 1 base, and 6 bases lay in between. This CDR3 has 13 residues. The CDR3 reads CASSLTGNTEAFF. The CDR3 region has the DNA TGCGCCAGCAGCTTAACAGGGAACACTGAAGCTTTCTTT. Supplemented by reference TRBV5-1 and TRBJ1-1, the full variable domain reads KAGVTQTPRYLIKTRGQQVTLSCSPISGHRSVSWYQQTPGQGLQFLFEYFSETQRNKGNFPGRFSGRQFSNSRSEMNVSTLELGDSALYLCASSLTGNTEAFFGQGTRLTVV.

This clone has just one count. The chain uses TRBV19 and TRBJ1-1; TRBD1 is a possible D gene (5 bases). Deletions cut 9 bases from V and 7 bases from J, with 15 bases between. The CDR3 is 12 residues long. Per germline, CDR1 LNHDA and CDR2 SQIVND (reference sequence). CDR3 bases: TGTGCCAGGACCGTCGGAGGGGTTGAAGCTTTCTTT. Amino acids: CARTVGGVEAFF.

J is TRBJ1-6 and V is TRBV3-1 (or the pseudogene TRBV3-2); D call uncertain. Trimming shortened V by 3 bases and J by 13 bases, and 19 bases separated the two germline ends. CDR3 length: 15 residues. Germline values: CDR1 LGHDT, CDR2 YNNKEL (reference sequence). The DNA of the CDR3 is TGTGCCAGCAGCCAGACGGAGCTACGGAGAAGTCCCCTCCACTTT. Protein: CASSQTELRRSPLHF.

The chain uses TRBV3-1 (or the pseudogene TRBV3-2) and TRBJ1-2; D is unresolved. V was shortened by 1 base and J by 8 bases, with 11 bases between the two germline ends. This CDR3 has 13 residues. Looked up from germline, CDR1 is LGHDT and CDR2 is YNNKEL (reference sequence). CDR3 in DNA: TGTGCCAGCAGCCAAGTGCAGGATAGGGGCTACACCTTC. This sequence encodes CASSQVQDRGYTF.

The genes are TRBV4-2 and TRBJ1-2, with 12 bases matching TRBD1. This CDR3 spans 15 amino acids. Germline CDR1 LGHNA, CDR2 YNFKEQ. V was clipped by 2 bases and J by 5 bases; unmatched bases: 3. The CDR3 here is CASSQTGQGAYGYTF. The DNA for the CDR3 is TGTGCCAGCAGCCAAACGGGACAGGGGGCTTATGGCTACACCTTC.

The CDR3 nucleotides read TGTGCCAGCAGCAAGGGCCGGGGGGGTGAGGGAAACACCATATATTTT. It translates to CASSKGRGGEGNTIYF. The chain carries TRBV21-1 and TRBJ1-3. TRBV21-1 is flagged as a pseudogene. The CDR3 is 16 amino acids.

The chain recombines TRBV5-6 with TRBJ2-1, with D possibly being TRBD2 (5 bases). The germline gives CDR1 SGHDT, CDR2 YYEEEE. The V and J ends lost 4 bases and 7 bases respectively, with 15 bases between them. The CDR3 is 14 amino acids. DNA of the CDR3: TGTGCCAGCAGCCCGGTGGAGGAGGTGAATGAGCAGTTCTTC. Protein product: CASSPVEEVNEQFF.

This clone was seen once. V is TRBV6-5 and J is TRBJ2-7; TRBD2 agrees at 9 bases. V lost 6 bases and J lost 4; bases outside the gene matches: 7. Per the germline V gene, CDR1 is MNHEY and CDR2 is SVGAGI. The CDR3 sequence is 14 residues long. The CDR3, as DNA: TGTGCCAGCAGGTTGAGTAGCGGGGGATACGAGCAGTACTTC. Translation gives CASRLSSGGYEQYF.